The T cell receptor beta chain described here comes from a study of blood T cell repertoires in COVID-19. Study-level information: Material from acute and convalescent COVID-19 was sourced from the United States, Italy and Spain.

Assay used: immunoSEQ multiplex PCR; TCRdb lists only in-frame clones, some missing. The table lists 180,000 or so clones, 84% of them singletons. Trimming cost V 3 bases and J 3 bases, with 13 bases left between them. The V gene's germline CDR1 is SGDLS and CDR2 YYNGEE. The CDR3 loop spans 14 amino acids. This rearrangement joins TRBV9 to TRBJ2-7, with D perhaps TRBD1 (6 bases). This TCR was sampled from a man aged 35-49 years who had recovered from COVID-19. Sequencing was performed on peripheral blood. The CDR3 bases are TGTGCCAGCAGCGAGAGGGGGACCGACTACGAGCAGTACTTC. Amino acids: CASSERGTDYEQYF. The complete variable domain, with remaining parts taken from reference TRBV9 and TRBJ2-7, reads DSGVTQTPKHLITATGQRVTLRCSPRSGDLSVYWYQQSLDQGLQFLIQYYNGEERAKGNILERFSAQQFPDLHSELNLSSLELGDSALYFCASSERGTDYEQYFGPGTRLTVT.